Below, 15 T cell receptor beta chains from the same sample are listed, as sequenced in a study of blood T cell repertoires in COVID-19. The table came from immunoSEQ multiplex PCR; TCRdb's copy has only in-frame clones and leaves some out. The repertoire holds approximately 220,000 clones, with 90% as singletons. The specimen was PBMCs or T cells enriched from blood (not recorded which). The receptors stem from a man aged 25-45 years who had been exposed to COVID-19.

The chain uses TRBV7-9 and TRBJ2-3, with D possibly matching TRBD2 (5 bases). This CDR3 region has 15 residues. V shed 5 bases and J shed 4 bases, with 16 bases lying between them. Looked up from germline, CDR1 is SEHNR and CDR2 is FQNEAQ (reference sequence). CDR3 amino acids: CASSATYGGADTQYF. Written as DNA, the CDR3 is TGTGCCAGCAGCGCGACTTATGGAGGAGCAGATACGCAGTATTTT.

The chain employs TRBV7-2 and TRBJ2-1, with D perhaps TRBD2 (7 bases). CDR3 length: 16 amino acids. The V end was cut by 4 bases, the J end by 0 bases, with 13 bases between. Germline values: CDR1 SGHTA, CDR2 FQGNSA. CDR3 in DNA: TGTGCCAGCAGCTACGGGGGGCGGAGCTCCTACAATGAGCAGTTCTTC. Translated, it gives CASSYGGRSSYNEQFF.

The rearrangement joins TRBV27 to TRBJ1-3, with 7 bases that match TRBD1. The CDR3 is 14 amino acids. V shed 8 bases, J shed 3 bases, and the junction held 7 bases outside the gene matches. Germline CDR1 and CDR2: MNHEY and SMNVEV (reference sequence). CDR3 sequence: CASCRQGGGNTIYF. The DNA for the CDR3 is TGTGCCAGCTGTAGACAGGGCGGTGGAAACACCATATATTTT.

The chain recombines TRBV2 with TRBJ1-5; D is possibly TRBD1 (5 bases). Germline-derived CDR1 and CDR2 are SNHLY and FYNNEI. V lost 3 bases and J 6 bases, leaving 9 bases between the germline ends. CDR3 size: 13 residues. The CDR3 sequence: CASSDRVVQPQHF. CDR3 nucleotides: TGTGCCAGCAGTGACAGGGTCGTTCAGCCCCAGCATTTT.

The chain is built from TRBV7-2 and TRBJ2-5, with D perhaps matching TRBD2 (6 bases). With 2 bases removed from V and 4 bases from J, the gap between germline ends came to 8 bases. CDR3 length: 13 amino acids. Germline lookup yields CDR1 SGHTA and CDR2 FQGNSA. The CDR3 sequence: CASSLNSGETQYF. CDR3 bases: TGTGCCAGCAGCTTAAATAGCGGAGAGACCCAGTACTTC.

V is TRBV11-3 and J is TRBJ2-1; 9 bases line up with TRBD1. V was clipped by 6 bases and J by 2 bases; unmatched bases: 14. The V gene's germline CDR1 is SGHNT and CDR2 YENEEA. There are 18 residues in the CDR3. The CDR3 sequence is CASSPPRDREVAYNEQFF. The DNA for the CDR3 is TGTGCCAGCAGTCCCCCTCGGGACAGGGAGGTGGCCTACAATGAGCAGTTCTTC.

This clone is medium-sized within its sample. CDR3 in amino acids: CASSLVPGSAEAFF. CDR3 coding DNA: TGCGCCAGCAGCTTGGTACCGGGGAGTGCTGAAGCTTTCTTT. The gene calls are TRBV5-1 and TRBJ1-1; no reliable D call. V gave up 0 bases and J gave up 6 bases, with 12 bases separating them. Germline CDR1 SGHRS, CDR2 YFSETQ. CDR3 length: 14 amino acids.

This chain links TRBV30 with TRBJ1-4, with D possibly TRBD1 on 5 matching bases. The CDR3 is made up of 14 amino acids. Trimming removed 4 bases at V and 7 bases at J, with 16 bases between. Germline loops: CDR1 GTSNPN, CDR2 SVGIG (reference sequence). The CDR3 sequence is CAWNGGVIGEKLFF. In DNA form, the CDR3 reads TGTGCCTGGAACGGGGGTGTAATAGGTGAAAAACTGTTTTTT.

The CDR3 loop is CASSNDPRGYGEKLFF. The CDR3 nucleotides read TGTGCCAGCAGTAACGACCCCAGGGGGTACGGTGAAAAACTGTTTTTT. The chain employs TRBV27 and TRBJ1-4; the match to TRBD1 covers 7 bases. V shed 5 bases, J shed 7 bases, and the junction held 13 bases outside the gene matches. This CDR3 contains 16 residues. Germline V lookup: CDR1 MNHEY, CDR2 SMNVEV (reference sequence).

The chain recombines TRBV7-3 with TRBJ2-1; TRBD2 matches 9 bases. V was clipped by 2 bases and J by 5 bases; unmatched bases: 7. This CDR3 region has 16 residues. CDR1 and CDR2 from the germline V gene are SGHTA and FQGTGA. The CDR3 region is CASSLSGGLAHNEQFF. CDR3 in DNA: TGTGCCAGCAGCTTATCGGGGGGACTAGCTCACAATGAGCAGTTCTTC.

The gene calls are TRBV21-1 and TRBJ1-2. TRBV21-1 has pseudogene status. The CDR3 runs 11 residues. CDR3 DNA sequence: TGTGCCAGCAGCACTACGTGGGGCTACACCTTC. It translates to CASSTTWGYTF.

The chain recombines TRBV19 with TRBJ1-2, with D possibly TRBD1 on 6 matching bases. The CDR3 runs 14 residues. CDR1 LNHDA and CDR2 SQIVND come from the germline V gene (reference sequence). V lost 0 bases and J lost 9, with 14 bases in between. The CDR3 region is CASSIDGSRGSYTF. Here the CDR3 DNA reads TGTGCCAGTAGTATAGACGGTAGCAGGGGTAGCTACACCTTC.

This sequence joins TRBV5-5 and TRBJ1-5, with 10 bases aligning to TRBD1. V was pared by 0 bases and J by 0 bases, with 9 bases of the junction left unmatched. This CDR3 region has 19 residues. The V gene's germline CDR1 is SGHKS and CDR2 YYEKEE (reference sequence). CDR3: CASSLGGTGDYYSNQPQHF. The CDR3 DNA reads TGTGCCAGCAGCTTGGGGGGGACAGGGGATTATTATAGCAATCAGCCCCAGCATTTT.

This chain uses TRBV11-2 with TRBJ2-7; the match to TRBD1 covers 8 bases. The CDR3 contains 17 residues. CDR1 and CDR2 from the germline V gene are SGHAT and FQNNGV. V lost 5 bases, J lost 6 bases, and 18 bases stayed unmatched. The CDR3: CASSLPQGGVGPSEQYF. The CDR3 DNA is TGTGCCAGCAGCCTTCCACAGGGGGGCGTGGGGCCTTCCGAGCAGTACTTC.

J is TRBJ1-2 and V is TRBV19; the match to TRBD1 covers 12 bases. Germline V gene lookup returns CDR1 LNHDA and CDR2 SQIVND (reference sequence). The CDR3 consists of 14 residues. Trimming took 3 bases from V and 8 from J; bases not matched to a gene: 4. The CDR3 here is CASSMGQGAQGYTF. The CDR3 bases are TGTGCCAGTAGTATGGGACAGGGGGCGCAAGGCTACACCTTC.